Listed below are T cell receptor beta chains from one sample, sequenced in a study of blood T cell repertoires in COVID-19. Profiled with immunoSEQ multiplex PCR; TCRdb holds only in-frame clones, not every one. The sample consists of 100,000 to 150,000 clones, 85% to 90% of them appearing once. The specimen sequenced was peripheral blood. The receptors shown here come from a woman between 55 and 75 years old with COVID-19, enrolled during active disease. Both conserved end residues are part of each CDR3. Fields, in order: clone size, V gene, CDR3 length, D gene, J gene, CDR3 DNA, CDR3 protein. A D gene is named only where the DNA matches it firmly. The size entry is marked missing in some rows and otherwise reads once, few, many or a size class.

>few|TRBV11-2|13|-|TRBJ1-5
TGTGCCAGCAGCTTATCCTTTAATCAGCCCCAGCATTTT
CASSLSFNQPQHF
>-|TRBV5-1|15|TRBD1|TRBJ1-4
TGCGCCAGCAGCTTTGGACAGGGTGGGAATGAAAAACTGTTTTTT
CASSFGQGGNEKLFF
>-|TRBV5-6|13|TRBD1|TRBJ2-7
TGTGCCAGCAGCTTGGTGACAGGGCGCGAGCAGTACTTC
CASSLVTGREQYF
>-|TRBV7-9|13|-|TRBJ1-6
TGTGCCAGCAGCTTAGGGCCTAATTCACCCCTCCACTTT
CASSLGPNSPLHF
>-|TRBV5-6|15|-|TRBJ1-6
TGTGCCAGCAGCTTGGGACAGAACTATAATTCACCCCTCCACTTT
CASSLGQNYNSPLHF
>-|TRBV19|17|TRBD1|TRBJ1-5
TGTGCCAGTAGTATTGGGACAGGGGGCCAGAGCAATCAGCCCCAGCATTTT
CASSIGTGGQSNQPQHF
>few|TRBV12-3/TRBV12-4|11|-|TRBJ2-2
TGTGCCAGCAGTTTCATCGGGGAGCTGTTTTTT
CASSFIGELFF
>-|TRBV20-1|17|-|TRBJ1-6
TGCAGTGCTAGTAAGGGTTATTCGGGACAAATTATTTCACCCCTCCACTTT
CSASKGYSGQIISPLHF
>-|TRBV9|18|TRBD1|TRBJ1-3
TGTGCCAGCAGCGCCCACCAATCCAGGGGGTTGGGAGGAAACACCATATATTTT
CASSAHQSRGLGGNTIYF
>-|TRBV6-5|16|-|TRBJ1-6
TGTGCCAGCAGTTACTCGACGTCGGACAACTATTCACCCCTCCACTTT
CASSYSTSDNYSPLHF
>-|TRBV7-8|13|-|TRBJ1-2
TGTGCCAGCAGCCGAGGTGAGGTATATGGCTACACCTTC
CASSRGEVYGYTF